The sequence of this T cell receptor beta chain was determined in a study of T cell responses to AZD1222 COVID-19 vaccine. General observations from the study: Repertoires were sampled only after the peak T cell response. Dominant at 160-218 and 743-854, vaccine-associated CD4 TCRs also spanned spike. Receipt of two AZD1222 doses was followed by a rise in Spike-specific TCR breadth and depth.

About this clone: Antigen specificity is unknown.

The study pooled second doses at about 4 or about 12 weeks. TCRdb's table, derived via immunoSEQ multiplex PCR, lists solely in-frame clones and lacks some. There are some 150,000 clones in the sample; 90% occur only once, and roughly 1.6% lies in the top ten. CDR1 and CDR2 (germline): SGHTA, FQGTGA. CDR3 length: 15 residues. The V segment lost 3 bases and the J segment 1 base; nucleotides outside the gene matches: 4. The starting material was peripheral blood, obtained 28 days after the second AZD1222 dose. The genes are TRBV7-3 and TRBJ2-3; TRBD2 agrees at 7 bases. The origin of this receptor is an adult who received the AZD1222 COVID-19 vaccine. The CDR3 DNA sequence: TGTGCCAGCAGCTTTCTAGCGGACCGCACAGATACGCAGTATTTT. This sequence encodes CASSFLADRTDTQYF.